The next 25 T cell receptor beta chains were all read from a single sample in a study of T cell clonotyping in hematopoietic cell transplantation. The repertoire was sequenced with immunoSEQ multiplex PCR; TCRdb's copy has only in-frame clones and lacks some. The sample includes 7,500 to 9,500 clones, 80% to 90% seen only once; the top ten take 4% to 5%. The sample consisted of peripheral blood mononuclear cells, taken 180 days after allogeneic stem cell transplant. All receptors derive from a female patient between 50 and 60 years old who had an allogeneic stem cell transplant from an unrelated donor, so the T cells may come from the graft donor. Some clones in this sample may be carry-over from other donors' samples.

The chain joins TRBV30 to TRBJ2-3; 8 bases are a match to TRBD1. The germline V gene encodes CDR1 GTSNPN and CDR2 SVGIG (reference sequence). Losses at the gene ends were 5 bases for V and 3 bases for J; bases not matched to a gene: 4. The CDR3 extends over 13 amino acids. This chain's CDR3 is CAWLRQGTDTQYF. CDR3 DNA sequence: TGTGCCTGGTTGCGACAGGGGACAGATACGCAGTATTTT. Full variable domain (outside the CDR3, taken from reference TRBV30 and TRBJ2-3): SQTIHQWPATLVQPVGSPLSLECTVEGTSNPNLYWYRQAAGRGLQLLFYSVGIGQISSEVPQNLSASRPQDRQFILSSKKLLLSDSGFYLCAWLRQGTDTQYFGPGTRLTVL.

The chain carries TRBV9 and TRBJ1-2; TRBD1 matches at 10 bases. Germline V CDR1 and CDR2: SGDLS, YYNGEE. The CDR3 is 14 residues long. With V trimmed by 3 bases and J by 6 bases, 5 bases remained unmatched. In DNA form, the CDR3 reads TGTGCCAGCAGCGCAGGGACAGGGGATCATGGCTACACCTTC. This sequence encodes CASSAGTGDHGYTF.

CDR3 region: CASSENINEQFF. The CDR3 nucleotides are TGTGCCAGCAGTGAAAATATAAATGAGCAGTTCTTC. This chain joins TRBV2 and TRBJ2-1; D is ambiguous. Looked up from germline, CDR1 is SNHLY and CDR2 is FYNNEI. The V and J ends lost 2 bases and 7 bases respectively, with 6 bases between them. The CDR3 loop spans 12 amino acids.

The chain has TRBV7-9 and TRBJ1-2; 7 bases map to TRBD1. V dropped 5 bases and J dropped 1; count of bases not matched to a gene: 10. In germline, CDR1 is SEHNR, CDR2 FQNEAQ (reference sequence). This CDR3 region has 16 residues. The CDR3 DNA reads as TGTGCCAGCAGCCTAGAGCGACAGGGACTTAACTATGGCTACACCTTC. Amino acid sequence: CASSLERQGLNYGYTF.

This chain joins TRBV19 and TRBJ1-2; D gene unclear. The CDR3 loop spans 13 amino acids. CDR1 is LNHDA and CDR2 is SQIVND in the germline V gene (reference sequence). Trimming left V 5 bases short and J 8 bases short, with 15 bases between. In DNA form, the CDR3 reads TGTGCCAGTAGTCTGGGATCCTGGGAGGGCTACACCTTC. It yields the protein CASSLGSWEGYTF.

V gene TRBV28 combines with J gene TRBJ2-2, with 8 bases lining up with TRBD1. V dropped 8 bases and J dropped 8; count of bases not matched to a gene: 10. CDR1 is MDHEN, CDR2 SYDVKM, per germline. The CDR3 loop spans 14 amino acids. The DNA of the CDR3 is TGTGCCAGCTTAGCGGCAGGGGGCATAGGGGAGCTGTTTTTT. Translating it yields CASLAAGGIGELFF. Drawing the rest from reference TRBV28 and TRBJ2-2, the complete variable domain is DVKVTQSSRYLVKRTGEKVFLECVQDMDHENMFWYRQDPGLGLRLIYFSYDVKMKEKGDIPEGYSVSREKKERFSLILESASTNQTSMYLCASLAAGGIGELFFGEGSRLTVL.

The CDR3 nucleotides read TGTGCCAGCAGCAAAATCCCCCTCCCCTACCCCTCGAACACCGGGGAGCTGTTTTTT. This encodes CASSKIPLPYPSNTGELFF. This chain connects TRBV21-1 to TRBJ2-2; TRBD2 is taken as the D call from the table, unchecked against the DNA. TRBV21-1 is a known pseudogene. The CDR3 runs 19 residues.

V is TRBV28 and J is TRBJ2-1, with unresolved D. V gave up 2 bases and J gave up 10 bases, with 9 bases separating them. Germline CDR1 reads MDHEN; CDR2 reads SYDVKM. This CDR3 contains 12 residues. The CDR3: CASSLNGLEQFF. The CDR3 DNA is TGTGCCAGCAGTTTAAACGGGCTCGAGCAGTTCTTC.

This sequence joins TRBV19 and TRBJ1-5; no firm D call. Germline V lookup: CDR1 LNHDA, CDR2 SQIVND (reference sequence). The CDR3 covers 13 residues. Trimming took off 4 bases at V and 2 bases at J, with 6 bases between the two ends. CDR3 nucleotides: TGTGCCAGTAGTAATGTGGGCAATCAGCCCCAGCATTTT. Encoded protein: CASSNVGNQPQHF.

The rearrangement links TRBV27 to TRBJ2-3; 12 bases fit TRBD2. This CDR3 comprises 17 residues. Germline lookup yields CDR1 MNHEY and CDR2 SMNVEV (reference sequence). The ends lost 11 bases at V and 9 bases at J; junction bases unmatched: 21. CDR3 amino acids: CAVRGLAGQSPQGTQYF. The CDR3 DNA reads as TGTGCCGTACGAGGACTAGCGGGACAATCACCCCAGGGAACGCAGTATTTT.

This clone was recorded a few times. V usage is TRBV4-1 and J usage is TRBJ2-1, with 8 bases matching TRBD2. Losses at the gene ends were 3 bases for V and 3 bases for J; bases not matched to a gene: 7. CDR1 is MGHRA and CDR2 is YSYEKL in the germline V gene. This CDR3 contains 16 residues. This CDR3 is CASSQPGAGGYNEQFF. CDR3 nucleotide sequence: TGCGCCAGCAGCCAGCCAGGCGCGGGGGGCTACAATGAGCAGTTCTTC.

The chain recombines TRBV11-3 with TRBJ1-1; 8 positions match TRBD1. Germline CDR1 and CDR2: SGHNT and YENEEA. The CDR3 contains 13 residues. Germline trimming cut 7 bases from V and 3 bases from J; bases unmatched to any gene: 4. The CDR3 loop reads CASMLDRDTEAFF. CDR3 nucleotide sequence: TGTGCCAGCATGTTGGACAGGGACACTGAAGCTTTCTTT.

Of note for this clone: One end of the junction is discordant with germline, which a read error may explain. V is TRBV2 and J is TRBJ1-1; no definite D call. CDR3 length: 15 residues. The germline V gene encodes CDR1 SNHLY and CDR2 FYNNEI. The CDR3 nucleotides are TGTGCCAGCAGTGAAGACGCGGTCACAAACACTGAGGCTTTCTTT. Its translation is CASSEDAVTNTEAFF.

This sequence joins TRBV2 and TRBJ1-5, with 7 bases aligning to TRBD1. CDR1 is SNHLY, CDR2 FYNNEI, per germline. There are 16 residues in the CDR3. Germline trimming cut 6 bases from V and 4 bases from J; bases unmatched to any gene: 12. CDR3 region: CASSQRPGQTNQPQHF. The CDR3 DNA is TGTGCCAGCAGCCAAAGGCCGGGACAGACTAATCAGCCCCAGCATTTT.

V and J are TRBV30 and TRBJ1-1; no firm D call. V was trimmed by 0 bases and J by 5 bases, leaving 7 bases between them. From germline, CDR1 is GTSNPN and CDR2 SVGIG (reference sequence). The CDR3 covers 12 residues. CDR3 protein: CAWSVLATEAFF. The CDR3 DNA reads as TGTGCCTGGAGTGTATTAGCTACTGAAGCTTTCTTT.

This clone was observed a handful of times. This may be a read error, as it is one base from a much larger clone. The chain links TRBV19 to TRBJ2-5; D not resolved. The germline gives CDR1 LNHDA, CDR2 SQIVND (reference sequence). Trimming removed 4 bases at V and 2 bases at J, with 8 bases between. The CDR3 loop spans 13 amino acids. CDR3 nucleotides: TGTGCCAGTAGTAGGAACTTTCAAGAGACCCAGTACTTC. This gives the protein CASSRNFQETQYF.

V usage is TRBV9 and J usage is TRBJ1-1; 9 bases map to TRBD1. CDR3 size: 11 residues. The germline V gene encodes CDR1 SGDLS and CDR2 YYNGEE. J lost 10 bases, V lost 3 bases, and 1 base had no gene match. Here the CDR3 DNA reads TGTGCCAGCAGCGCGGACAGGGGAGCTTTCTTT. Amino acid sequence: CASSADRGAFF.

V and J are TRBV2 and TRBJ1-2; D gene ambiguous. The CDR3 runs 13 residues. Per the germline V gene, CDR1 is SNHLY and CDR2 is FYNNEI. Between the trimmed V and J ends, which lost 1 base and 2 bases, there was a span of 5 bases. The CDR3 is CASSEDRNYGYTF. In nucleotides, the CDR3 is TGTGCCAGCAGTGAAGACAGAAACTATGGCTACACCTTC.

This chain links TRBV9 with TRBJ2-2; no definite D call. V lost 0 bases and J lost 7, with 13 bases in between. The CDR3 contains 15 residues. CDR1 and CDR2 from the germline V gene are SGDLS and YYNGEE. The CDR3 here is CASSVDPGVGGELFF. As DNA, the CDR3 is TGTGCCAGCAGCGTAGATCCGGGTGTGGGCGGGGAGCTGTTTTTT.

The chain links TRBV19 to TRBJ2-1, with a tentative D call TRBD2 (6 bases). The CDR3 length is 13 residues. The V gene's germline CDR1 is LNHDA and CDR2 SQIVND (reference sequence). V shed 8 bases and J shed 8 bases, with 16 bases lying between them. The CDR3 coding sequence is TGTGCCAGTCTACGGGCGCGGGGTCATGAGCAGTTCTTC. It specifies CASLRARGHEQFF.

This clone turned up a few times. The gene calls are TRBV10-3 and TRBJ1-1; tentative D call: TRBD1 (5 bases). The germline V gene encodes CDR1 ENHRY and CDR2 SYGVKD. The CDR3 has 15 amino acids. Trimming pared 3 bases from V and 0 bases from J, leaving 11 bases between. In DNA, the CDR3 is TGTGCCATCAGTGAAGGGGTCAACATGAACACTGAAGCTTTCTTT. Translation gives CAISEGVNMNTEAFF.

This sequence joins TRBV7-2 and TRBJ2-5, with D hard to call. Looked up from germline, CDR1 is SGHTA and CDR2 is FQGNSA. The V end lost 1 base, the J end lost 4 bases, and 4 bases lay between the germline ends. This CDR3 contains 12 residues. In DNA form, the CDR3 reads TGTGCCAGCAGCTTAGTTGGAGAGACCCAGTACTTC. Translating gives CASSLVGETQYF.

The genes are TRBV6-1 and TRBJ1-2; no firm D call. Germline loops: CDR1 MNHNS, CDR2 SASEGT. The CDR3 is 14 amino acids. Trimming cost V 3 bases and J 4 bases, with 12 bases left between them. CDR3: CASSEARTLYGYTF. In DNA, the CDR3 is TGTGCCAGCAGTGAGGCCAGGACTCTCTATGGCTACACCTTC.

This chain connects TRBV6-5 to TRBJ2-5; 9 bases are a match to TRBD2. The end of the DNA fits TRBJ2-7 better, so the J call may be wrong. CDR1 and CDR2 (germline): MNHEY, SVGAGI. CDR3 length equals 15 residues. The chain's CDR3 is CASSYILAGPYEQYF. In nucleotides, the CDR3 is TGTGCCAGCAGTTACATACTAGCGGGCCCCTACGAGCAGTACTTC.

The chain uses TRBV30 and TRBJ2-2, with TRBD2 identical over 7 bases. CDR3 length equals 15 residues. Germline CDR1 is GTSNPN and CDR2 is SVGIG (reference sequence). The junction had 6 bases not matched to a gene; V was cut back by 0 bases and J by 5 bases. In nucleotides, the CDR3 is TGTGCCTGGAGTGTAATGGGTAGCGGGACCGGGGAGCTGTTTTTT. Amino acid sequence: CAWSVMGSGTGELFF.